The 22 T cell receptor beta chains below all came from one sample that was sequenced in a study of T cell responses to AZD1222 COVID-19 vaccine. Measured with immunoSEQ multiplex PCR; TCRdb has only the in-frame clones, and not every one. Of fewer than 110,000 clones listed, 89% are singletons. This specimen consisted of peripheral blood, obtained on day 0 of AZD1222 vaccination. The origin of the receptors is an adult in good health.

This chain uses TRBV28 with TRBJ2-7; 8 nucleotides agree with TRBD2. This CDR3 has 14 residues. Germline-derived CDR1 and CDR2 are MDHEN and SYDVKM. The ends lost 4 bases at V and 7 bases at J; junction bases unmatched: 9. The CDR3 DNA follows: TGTGCCAGCAGTTATAGCGGGAACCTGGGGGAGCAGTACTTC. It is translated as CASSYSGNLGEQYF.

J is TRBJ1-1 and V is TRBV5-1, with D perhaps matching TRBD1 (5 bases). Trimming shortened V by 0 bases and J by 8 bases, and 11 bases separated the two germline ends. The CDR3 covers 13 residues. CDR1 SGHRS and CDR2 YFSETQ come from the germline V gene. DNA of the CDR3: TGCGCCAGCAGCTTGGATTGGGGGAGGGAAGCTTTCTTT. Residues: CASSLDWGREAFF.

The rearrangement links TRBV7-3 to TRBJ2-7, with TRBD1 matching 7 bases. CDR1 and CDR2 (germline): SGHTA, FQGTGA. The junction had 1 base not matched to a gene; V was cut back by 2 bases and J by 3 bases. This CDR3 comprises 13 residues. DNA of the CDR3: TGTGCCAGCAGCTTAGGGGACAGCTACGAGCAGTACTTC. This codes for CASSLGDSYEQYF.

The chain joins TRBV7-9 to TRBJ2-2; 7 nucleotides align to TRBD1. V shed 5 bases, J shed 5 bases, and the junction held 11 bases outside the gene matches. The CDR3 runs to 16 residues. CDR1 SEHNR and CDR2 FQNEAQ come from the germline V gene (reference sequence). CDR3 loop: CASSPGQEKRTGELFF. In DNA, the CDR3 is TGTGCCAGCAGCCCAGGACAGGAAAAGCGAACCGGGGAGCTGTTTTTT.

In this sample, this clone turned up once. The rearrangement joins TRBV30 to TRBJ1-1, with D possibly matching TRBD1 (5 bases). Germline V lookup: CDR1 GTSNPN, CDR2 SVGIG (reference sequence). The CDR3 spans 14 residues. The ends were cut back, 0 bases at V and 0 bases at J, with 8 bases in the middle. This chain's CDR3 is CAWSVQGLNTEAFF. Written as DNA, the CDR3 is TGTGCCTGGAGTGTGCAGGGACTGAACACTGAAGCTTTCTTT.

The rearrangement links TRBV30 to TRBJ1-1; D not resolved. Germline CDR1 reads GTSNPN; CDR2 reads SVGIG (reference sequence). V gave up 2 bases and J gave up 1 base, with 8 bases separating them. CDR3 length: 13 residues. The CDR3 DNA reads TGTGCCTGGAGTTTACTGAAGAACACTGAAGCTTTCTTT. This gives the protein CAWSLLKNTEAFF.

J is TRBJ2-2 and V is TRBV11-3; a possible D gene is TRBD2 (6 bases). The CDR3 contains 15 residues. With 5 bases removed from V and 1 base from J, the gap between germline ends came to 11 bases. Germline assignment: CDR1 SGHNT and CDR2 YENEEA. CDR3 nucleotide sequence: TGTGCCAGCAGCCACGCTAGCGTGAACACCGGGGAGCTGTTTTTT. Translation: CASSHASVNTGELFF.

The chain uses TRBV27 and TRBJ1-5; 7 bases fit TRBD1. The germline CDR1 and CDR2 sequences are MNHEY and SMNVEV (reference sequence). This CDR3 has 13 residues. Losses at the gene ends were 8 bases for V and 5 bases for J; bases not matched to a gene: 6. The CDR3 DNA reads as TGTGCCAGCGGCCGGGACAGCTATCAGCCCCAGCATTTT. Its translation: CASGRDSYQPQHF.

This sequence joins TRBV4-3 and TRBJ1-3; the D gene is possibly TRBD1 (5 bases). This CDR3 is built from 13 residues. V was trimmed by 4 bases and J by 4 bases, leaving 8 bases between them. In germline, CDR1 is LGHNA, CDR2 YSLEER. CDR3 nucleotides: TGCGCCAGCAGCCCCCGGGACGGAAACACCATATATTTT. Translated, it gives CASSPRDGNTIYF.

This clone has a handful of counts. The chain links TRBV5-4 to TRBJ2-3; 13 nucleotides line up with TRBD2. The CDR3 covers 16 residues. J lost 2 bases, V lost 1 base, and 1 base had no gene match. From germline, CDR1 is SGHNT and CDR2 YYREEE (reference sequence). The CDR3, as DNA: TGTGCCAGCAGCTTGACTAGCGGGAGGGTCACAGATACGCAGTATTTT. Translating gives CASSLTSGRVTDTQYF.

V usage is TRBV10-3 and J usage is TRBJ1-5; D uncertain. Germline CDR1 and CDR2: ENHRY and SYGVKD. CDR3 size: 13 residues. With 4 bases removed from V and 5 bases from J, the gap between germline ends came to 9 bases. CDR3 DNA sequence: TGTGCCATCAGTGCCCGAGAAGATCAGCCCCAGCATTTT. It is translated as CAISAREDQPQHF.

Here the CDR3 reads CATSGAGTVTTDTQYF. Here the CDR3 DNA reads TGTGCCACCAGCGGTGCCGGGACAGTGACCACAGATACGCAGTATTTT. The gene calls are TRBV15 and TRBJ2-3; 7 nucleotides match TRBD1. Germline V gives CDR1 LNHNV, CDR2 YYDKDF (reference sequence). This CDR3 spans 16 amino acids. Germline trimming cut 5 bases from V and 2 bases from J; bases unmatched to any gene: 10. Using reference TRBV15 and TRBJ2-3 for the parts outside the CDR3, the full variable domain is DAMVIQNPRYQVTQFGKPVTLSCSQTLNHNVMYWYQQKSSQAPKLLFHYYDKDFNNEADTPDNFQSRRPNTSFCFLDIRSPGLGDTAMYLCATSGAGTVTTDTQYFGPGTRLTVL.

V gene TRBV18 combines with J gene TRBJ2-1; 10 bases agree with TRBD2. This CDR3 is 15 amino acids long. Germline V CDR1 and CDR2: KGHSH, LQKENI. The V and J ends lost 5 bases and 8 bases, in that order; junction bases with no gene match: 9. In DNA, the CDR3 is TGTGCCAGCTCAATCAGGCTAGCGGGAGAAGATGAGCAGTTCTTC. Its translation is CASSIRLAGEDEQFF. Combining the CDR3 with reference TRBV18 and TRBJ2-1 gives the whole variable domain NAGVMQNPRHLVRRRGQEARLRCSPMKGHSHVYWYRQLPEEGLKFMVYLQKENIIDESGMPKERFSAEFPKEGPSILRIQQVVRGDSAAYFCASSIRLAGEDEQFFGPGTRLTVL.

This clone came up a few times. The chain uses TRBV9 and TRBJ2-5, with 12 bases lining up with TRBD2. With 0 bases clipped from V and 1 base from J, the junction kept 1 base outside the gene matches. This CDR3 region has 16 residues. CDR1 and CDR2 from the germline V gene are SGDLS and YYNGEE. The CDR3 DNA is TGTGCCAGCAGCGTAGGGACTAGCGGGATCCAAGAGACCCAGTACTTC. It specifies CASSVGTSGIQETQYF.

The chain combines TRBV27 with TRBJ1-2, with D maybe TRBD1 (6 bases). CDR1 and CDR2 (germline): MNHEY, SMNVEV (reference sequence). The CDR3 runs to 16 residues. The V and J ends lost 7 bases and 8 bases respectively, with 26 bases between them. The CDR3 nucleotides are TGTGCCAGCACCCGAAGGGGGGGGCCTCCCCTCGGGGGCTACACCTTC. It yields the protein CASTRRGGPPLGGYTF.

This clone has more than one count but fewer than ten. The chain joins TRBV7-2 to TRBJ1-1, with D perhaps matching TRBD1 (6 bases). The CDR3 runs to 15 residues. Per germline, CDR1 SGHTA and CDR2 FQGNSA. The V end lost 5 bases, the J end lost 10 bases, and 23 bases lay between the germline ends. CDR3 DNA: TGTGCCAGCAGCCCGGGACTCACCAGGGAAGGGGGAGCTTTCTTT. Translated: CASSPGLTREGGAFF. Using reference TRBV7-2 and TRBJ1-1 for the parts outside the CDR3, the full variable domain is GAGVSQSPSNKVTEKGKDVELRCDPISGHTALYWYRQSLGQGLEFLIYFQGNSAPDKSGLPSDRFSAERTGGSVSTLTIQRTQQEDSAVYLCASSPGLTREGGAFFGQGTRLTVV.

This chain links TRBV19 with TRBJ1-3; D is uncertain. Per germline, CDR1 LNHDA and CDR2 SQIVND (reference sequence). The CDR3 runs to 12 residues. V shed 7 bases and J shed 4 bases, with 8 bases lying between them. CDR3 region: CASIGDGNTIYF. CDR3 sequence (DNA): TGTGCCAGTATCGGCGACGGAAACACCATATATTTT.

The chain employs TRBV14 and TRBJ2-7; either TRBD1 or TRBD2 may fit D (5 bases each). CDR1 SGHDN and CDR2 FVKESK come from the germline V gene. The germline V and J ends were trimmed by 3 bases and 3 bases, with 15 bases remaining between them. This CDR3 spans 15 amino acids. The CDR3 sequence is CASSHQGPKGYEQYF. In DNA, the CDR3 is TGTGCCAGCAGCCACCAGGGACCTAAAGGCTACGAGCAGTACTTC. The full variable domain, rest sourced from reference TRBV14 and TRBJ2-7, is EAGVTQFPSHSVIEKGQTVTLRCDPISGHDNLYWYRRVMGKEIKFLLHFVKESKQDESGMPNNRFLAERTGGTYSTLKVQPAELEDSGVYFCASSHQGPKGYEQYFGPGTRLTVT.

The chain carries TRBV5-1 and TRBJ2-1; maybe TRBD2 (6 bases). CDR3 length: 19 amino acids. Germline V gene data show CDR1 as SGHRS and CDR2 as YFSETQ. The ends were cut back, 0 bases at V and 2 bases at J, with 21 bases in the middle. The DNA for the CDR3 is TGCGCCAGCAGCTTGGCCGCACGGGTCGCGGGCGGGACCTACAATGAGCAGTTCTTC. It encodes CASSLAARVAGGTYNEQFF.

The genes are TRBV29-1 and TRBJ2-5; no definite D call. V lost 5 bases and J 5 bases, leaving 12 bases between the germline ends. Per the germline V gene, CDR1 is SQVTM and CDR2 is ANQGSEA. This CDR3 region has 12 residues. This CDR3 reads CSVSEGSETQYF. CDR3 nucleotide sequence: TGCAGCGTTTCGGAAGGTTCGGAGACCCAGTACTTC.

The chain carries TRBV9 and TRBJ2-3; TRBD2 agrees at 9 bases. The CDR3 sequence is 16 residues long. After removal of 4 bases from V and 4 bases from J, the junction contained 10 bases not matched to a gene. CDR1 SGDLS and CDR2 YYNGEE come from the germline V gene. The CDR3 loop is CASSPPASGTPDTQYF. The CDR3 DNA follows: TGTGCCAGCAGCCCCCCGGCTAGCGGGACCCCAGATACGCAGTATTTT. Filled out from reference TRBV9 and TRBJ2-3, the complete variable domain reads DSGVTQTPKHLITATGQRVTLRCSPRSGDLSVYWYQQSLDQGLQFLIQYYNGEERAKGNILERFSAQQFPDLHSELNLSSLELGDSALYFCASSPPASGTPDTQYFGPGTRLTVL.

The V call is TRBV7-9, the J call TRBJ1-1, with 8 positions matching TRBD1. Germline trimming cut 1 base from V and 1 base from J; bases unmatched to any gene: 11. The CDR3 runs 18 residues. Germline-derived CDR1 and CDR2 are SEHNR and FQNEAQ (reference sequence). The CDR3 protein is CASSLDDRGGVKNTEAFF. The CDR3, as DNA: TGTGCCAGCAGCTTAGATGACAGGGGTGGGGTCAAGAACACTGAAGCTTTCTTT.